The clone carrying this TCR beta chain was counted ten times or more. This record belongs to a study of patients and donors after allogeneic stem cell transplantation. Each CDR3 protein gets one entry after TCRdb re-called the RT-PCR reads with MiXCR. Among 200,000 to 250,000 distinct CDR3 sequences listed, 11% to 15% were seen once. Germline V lookup: CDR1 KGHDR, CDR2 SFDVKD. There are 18 residues in the CDR3. V was pared by 7 bases and J by 4 bases, with 24 bases between. V usage is TRBV24-1 and J usage is TRBJ2-2, with a possible D match to TRBD2 (6 bases). The sequencing input was blood, either unsorted or a sorted T cell fraction (not recorded which). The sequence came from a human donor who was either an allogeneic HSCT recipient or a stem cell or donor lymphocyte infusion donor (not recorded which). It is not recorded whose cells these are; they may come from a transplant donor. The CDR3 protein is CATSPGRGGWAGTGELFF. DNA for the CDR3: TGTGCCACCAGCCCCGGAAGGGGAGGTTGGGCGGGCACCGGGGAGCTGTTTTTT.